These T cell receptor beta chains were read from a single sample in a study of cytomegalovirus exposure and HLA in healthy donors. Sequencing was performed with immunoSEQ multiplex PCR; in TCRdb, only in-frame clones are kept and a portion is missing. The sample comprises some 120,000 clones, roughly 83% of which are singletons, and roughly 2% rests with the top ten. The sample was PBMCs. Receptor source: a man between 18 and 29 years old in good health and CMV-seronegative. The conserved cysteine and the conserved F or W are not part of the CDR3 here.

v_gene | CDR3aa
TRBV9 | ASSVTSGPVQY
TRBV5-1 | ASSQPGQRNTEAF
TRBV5-8 | ASSFAGQGREGYT
TRBV19 | ASSARQVFTEAF
TRBV12-5 | ASGTETGLIYGYT
TRBV7-9 | ASSSTSGERPYEQY
TRBV6-5 | ASKVDRGSDYGYT
TRBV11-2 | ASSVTGVQRAEAF
TRBV19 | ASTPSTGGGYEQY
TRBV4-2 | ASSQIAGGPDTQY
TRBV19 | ASKSSAATGELF
TRBV5-6 | ASSHEGGWETQY
TRBV27 | ASSTDLDSSYEQY
TRBV2 | ASIAVMNTEAF
TRBV5-1 | ASSWTSGHREQY
TRBV5-1 | ASSLDAGMTSYGYT
TRBV7-6 | ASSLGLGTNSYNEQF
TRBV2 | ASTDTRLNSPLH
TRBV5-1 | ASSLIWTSGQETQY
TRBV4-1 | ASTIGQGIFTTST
TRBV28 | ASSPPQGAGYEQY
TRBV18 | ASSQPGQGAPGANVLT
TRBV30 | AWNRGNTEAF
TRBV13 | ASSLGVLDSQETQY
TRBV27 | ASRGGRELF
TRBV29-1 | SVEHSGRAREQY
TRBV27 | ASSPGGWYGAPY
TRBV9 | ASNPPPTASGGWNEQF
TRBV28 | ASSFSGNQPQH
TRBV5-1 | ASRPGLAGVLDTQY
TRBV25-1 | ASSAQATPNNSPLH
TRBV2 | ASSFTGLSSYNEQF
TRBV7-2 | ASSLLDVAGYGYT
TRBV9 | ASSVADTQY
TRBV18 | ASSRQGAEEQY
TRBV7-6 | ASSLVSGYGYT
TRBV19 | ASSIMSSVNEKLF
TRBV2 | ASSGGGEKLF